This T cell receptor (beta chain) is from a study of patients and donors after allogeneic stem cell transplantation (TCRdb year 2020). Libraries were constructed by RT-PCR. Sequencing was carried out with a NextSeq 550. TCRdb reanalyzed the raw reads on its own, using fastp at Q25 for trimming and MiXCR for clone calling, and kept in-frame beta chains. Each CDR3 protein appears once, grouped with its most common genes and DNA. The sample table records approximately 200,000 distinct CDR3 sequences; less than 45% of these occur just once. 33% of the sample goes to the ten largest clones. Reading from cysteine to phenylalanine, the CDR3 counts 16 amino acids. Of all the DNA, just the CDR3 is kept, 48 bases in frame from base 1. V loses 1 base, J loses 5 bases, and the germline ends lie 15 bases apart. CDR1 MGHRA and CDR2 YSYEKL are derived from the germline V gene. A remark on this clonotype: Its antigen is currently not known. Nothing much larger sits one base from this clone, and base qualities are not available.

This sequence originates from a human donor who was either an allogeneic HSCT recipient or a stem cell or donor lymphocyte infusion donor (not recorded which). It is not recorded whose cells these are; they may come from a transplant donor. The specimen sequenced was blood, either unsorted or a sorted T cell fraction (not recorded which). The chain is assembled from TRBV4-1 and TRBJ1-5; a tentative D match to TRBD1 spans 5 bases. The nucleotide sequence reads TGCGCCAGCAGCCAAGCGATCATTGCGGGGGATCAGCCCCAGCATTTT. Its amino acids are CASSQAIIAGDQPQHF.